The 2 T cell receptor beta chains listed next were all sequenced from one sample in a study of cytomegalovirus exposure and HLA in healthy donors. The PCR contained 60 Vbeta and 13 Jbeta primers. The data were produced by immunoSEQ multiplex PCR, yet TCRdb's version contains in-frame clones alone and is incomplete. The repertoire has 200,000 to 250,000 clones, roughly 84% of them found once; the top ten carry 0.2% to 0.3%. The sequencing sample was made of PBMCs. Every receptor here comes from a girl under 10 years old in good health and CMV-seronegative.

The rearrangement joins TRBV4-1 to TRBJ2-7, with D hard to call. Trimming removed 0 bases at V and 4 bases at J, with 7 bases between. The CDR3 has 13 amino acids. From germline, CDR1 is MGHRA and CDR2 YSYEKL. CDR3 bases: TGCGCCAGCAGCCAAGAGGCAGATTACGAGCAGTACTTC. Encoded protein: CASSQEADYEQYF.

This chain links TRBV6-5 with TRBJ1-2; 8 positions match TRBD1. Germline assignment: CDR1 MNHEY and CDR2 SVGAGI. Germline trimming cut 6 bases from V and 7 bases from J; bases unmatched to any gene: 13. This CDR3 has 15 amino acids. DNA of the CDR3: TGTGCCAGCAGCCGCGTGGGACCACAGGGGGTTGGCTACACCTTC. Its translation is CASSRVGPQGVGYTF.